The text below deals with one TCR beta chain. V lost 7 bases to trimming and J lost 0 bases; unmatched junction nucleotides: 11. The CDR3 consists of 16 residues. The germline V gene has CDR1 SGHTA and CDR2 FQGNSA. As originally analysed: The assay estimated nucleated cells by amplifying reference gene primers. Generated by immunoSEQ multiplex PCR, the TCRdb table keeps only in-frame clones and is missing some. That table furnishes V, J and clone size, whereas the DNA furnished D and trimming. The sample consists of fewer than 200,000 clones, 87% of them appearing once. This entry comes from a study of blood T cell repertoires in COVID-19. Study at large: Italy, Spain and the United States were the sources of the convalescent and acute COVID-19 samples. T cells, B-cell-depleted T cells, or PBMCs supplied cDNA or gDNA.

The chain employs TRBV7-2 and TRBJ1-1, with 7 positions matching TRBD1. The sample comprised peripheral blood. The sequence was obtained from a woman aged 50 to 65 with acute or convalescent COVID-19. In DNA, the CDR3 is TGTGCCAGCAAAGGACAGGCCCCAATTATGAACACTGAAGCTTTCTTT. Protein product: CASKGQAPIMNTEAFF.